This T cell receptor (beta chain) derives from a study of control samples from healthy donors and cancer patients. Here immunoSEQ multiplex PCR was the method, and the copy in TCRdb shows in-frame clones only, minus some. The repertoire consists of approximately 100,000 clones, with 75% to 90% occurring once and the leading ten covering about 19%. Trimming cost V 4 bases and J 2 bases; bases outside gene matches: 9. The germline V gene encodes CDR1 KGHDR and CDR2 SFDVKD. The CDR3 runs to 16 residues. This chain links TRBV24-1 with TRBJ2-5; the match to TRBD1 covers 7 bases. Sequencing was carried out using PBMCs. The TCR was taken from a man between 60 and 70 years old with lung cancer. DNA for the CDR3: TGTGCCACCAGTGAAGGAGAAAACAGGGGTCAAGAGACCCAGTACTTC. Its translation: CATSEGENRGQETQYF.